This TCR beta chain was sequenced in a study of cytomegalovirus exposure and HLA in healthy donors. The primer mix had 60 Vbeta and 13 Jbeta primers. Clones were read by immunoSEQ multiplex PCR, and TCRdb kept only the in-frame ones, dropping some. The data show about 150,000 clones, with over 80% seen just once and 1% to 1.5% held by the top ten. To note about this clone: Mismatch with germline at one junction end may stem from a read error.

The CDR3 extends over 15 amino acids. Looked up from germline, CDR1 is LNHDA and CDR2 is SQIVND (reference sequence). The chain employs TRBV19 and TRBJ2-5, with TRBD2 identical over 9 bases. The sequenced sample was PBMCs. This receptor was obtained from a boy younger than 10 in good health and CMV-seronegative. The CDR3 loop reads CAGSIGAGGQETQYF. The CDR3, as DNA: TGTGCCGGTAGTATAGGAGCGGGGGGCCAAGAGACCCAGTACTTC.